This entry lists 22 T cell receptor beta chains sequenced from one sample in a study of Graves' ophthalmopathy and Graves' hyperthyroidism. From RNA, the CDR3 regions of TCR beta chains were amplified and sequenced. The first-round RT-PCR employed HTBI primers together with the Qiagen OneStep RT-PCR kit. A multiplex PCR was then performed as the second round. TCRdb re-called the multiplex PCR reads through MiXCR, storing one row per CDR3 protein. The repertoire holds hundreds of thousands of distinct CDR3 sequences, with 20% to 25% as singletons. Sequenced input: peripheral blood. The receptors come from a woman between 18 and 30 years old with stable Graves' hyperthyroidism. Some clones in this sample may be carry-over from other donors' samples.

This rearrangement joins TRBV13 to TRBJ2-7; D is perhaps TRBD2 (6 bases). The CDR3 runs 17 residues. The germline V gene has CDR1 PRHDT and CDR2 FYEKMQ (reference sequence). Trimming took 1 base from V and 6 from J, leaving 22 bases between them. The CDR3 loop reads CASSLEYEGTPGREQYF. CDR3 nucleotides: TGTGCCAGCAGCTTAGAGTACGAAGGGACTCCAGGACGCGAGCAGTACTTC.

This clonotype was recorded many times. At one of its ends the junction is not consistent with the germline gene, which may arise from a read error. The chain links TRBV19 to TRBJ2-7, with D perhaps being TRBD1 or TRBD2 (5 bases each). CDR3 length: 13 residues. Germline V lookup: CDR1 LNHDA, CDR2 SQIVND (reference sequence). CDR3 residues: CASSRDGSYEQYF. In DNA, the CDR3 is TGTGCCAGCAGTAGGGACGGGTCCTACGAGCAGTACTTC.

The sample holds a few counts of this clonotype. The V and J genes are TRBV12-3 or TRBV12-4 and TRBJ2-2; 7 nucleotides agree with TRBD2. V trimming: 3 bases; J trimming: 6 bases; junction bases outside the gene matches: 4. The CDR3 loop spans 14 amino acids. The CDR3 nucleotides are TGTGCCAGCAGTTTTGGCGGGAGAGCCGGGGAGCTGTTTTTT. Its protein product is CASSFGGRAGELFF.

DNA for the CDR3: TGCAGCGTTGATGCCGGGGAGCTGTTTTTT. It codes for CSVDAGELFF. The chain uses TRBV29-1 and TRBJ2-2, with D uncertain. V gave up 3 bases and J gave up 6 bases, with 2 bases separating them. This CDR3 region has 10 residues. Germline CDR1 and CDR2: SQVTM and ANQGSEA.

This clonotype showed up just a few times. The chain has TRBV20-1 and TRBJ1-2; D gene unclear. Germline CDR1 is DFQATT and CDR2 is SNEGSKA (reference sequence). With 1 base removed from V and 5 bases from J, the gap between germline ends came to 11 bases. CDR3 length equals 13 residues. The CDR3 sequence: CSARAWTVYGYTF. In DNA form, the CDR3 reads TGCAGTGCTAGAGCTTGGACGGTTTATGGCTACACCTTC.

This clonotype was counted at least ten times. The chain recombines TRBV20-1 with TRBJ1-2; 8 positions match TRBD1. The CDR3 is made up of 12 amino acids. Trimming at V came to 3 bases and at J to 8 bases, leaving 5 bases not matched to a gene. CDR1 is DFQATT, CDR2 SNEGSKA, per germline (reference sequence). CDR3 amino acids: CSASLTGGGYTF. CDR3 nucleotides: TGCAGTGCTAGCCTCACAGGGGGGGGCTACACCTTC.

This clonotype showed up many times. The chain uses TRBV20-1 and TRBJ2-7; no reliable D call. Trimming removed 3 bases at V and 4 bases at J, with 7 bases between. The germline CDR1 and CDR2 sequences are DFQATT and SNEGSKA (reference sequence). The CDR3 contains 11 residues. As DNA, the CDR3 is TGCAGTGCTAGGGCCCAGTACGAGCAGTACTTC. This sequence encodes CSARAQYEQYF.

This clonotype was detected ten times or more. The V gene is TRBV6-5, the J gene TRBJ1-6; D unresolved. The germline V gene has CDR1 MNHEY and CDR2 SVGAGI. V gave up 4 bases and J gave up 0 bases, with 10 bases separating them. CDR3 length: 16 amino acids. As DNA, the CDR3 is TGTGCCAGCAGTTTGACGCTGAGCTCCTATAATTCACCCCTCCACTTT. Encoded protein: CASSLTLSSYNSPLHF.

This clonotype was detected many times. The rearrangement uses TRBV7-2 and TRBJ2-2; D not resolved. The V gene's germline CDR1 is SGHTA and CDR2 FQGNSA. The CDR3 consists of 11 residues. The V and J ends lost 3 bases and 9 bases respectively, with 5 bases between them. The CDR3 reads CASSFLRELFF. The CDR3 DNA sequence: TGTGCCAGCAGCTTTCTCCGGGAGCTGTTTTTT.

This clonotype came up many times. V is TRBV28 and J is TRBJ2-7, with 11 bases identical to TRBD2. V lost 6 bases, J lost 3 bases, and 10 bases stayed unmatched. The CDR3 is 16 residues long. The germline gives CDR1 MDHEN, CDR2 SYDVKM. CDR3 nucleotide sequence: TGTGCCAGCAGCCTTATCCGAACTAGCGGGAGCTACGAGCAGTACTTC. Translating gives CASSLIRTSGSYEQYF.

Ten or more counts support this clonotype. V gene TRBV28 combines with J gene TRBJ2-7; 7 bases fit TRBD1. Germline V CDR1 and CDR2: MDHEN, SYDVKM. The CDR3 consists of 13 residues. J gave up 8 bases and V 5 bases, and 9 bases lay outside the gene matches. The CDR3 reads CASSRSNRGQQYF. For the CDR3, the DNA is TGTGCCAGCAGTCGAAGTAACAGGGGACAGCAGTACTTC.

The V call is TRBV2, the J call TRBJ1-6; D might be TRBD1 (5 bases). V gave up 6 bases and J gave up 0 bases, with 15 bases separating them. CDR1 SNHLY and CDR2 FYNNEI come from the germline V gene. The CDR3 covers 17 residues. CDR3 bases: TGTGCCAGCAGCTATCGGGACGGGAGCTCCTATAATTCACCCCTCCACTTT. Its protein product is CASSYRDGSSYNSPLHF.

At least ten counts were recorded for this clonotype. The CDR3 nucleotides are TGCGCCAGCAGCCTGAGCAGCGAAACCGGGGAGCTGTTTTTT. Residues: CASSLSSETGELFF. This chain joins TRBV5-1 and TRBJ2-2; unclear D gene. Germline values: CDR1 SGHRS, CDR2 YFSETQ. Between the trimmed V and J ends, which lost 4 bases and 5 bases, there was a span of 12 bases. The CDR3 has 14 residues.

This chain links TRBV7-9 with TRBJ2-7; TRBD1 agrees at 7 bases. The CDR3 extends over 15 amino acids. From germline, CDR1 is SEHNR and CDR2 FQNEAQ (reference sequence). With 3 bases clipped from V and 0 bases from J, the junction kept 5 bases outside the gene matches. CDR3 in amino acids: CASSFSDRSSYEQYF. Written as DNA, the CDR3 is TGTGCCAGCAGCTTCTCGGACAGGAGCTCCTACGAGCAGTACTTC.

The chain has TRBV6-1 and TRBJ2-7; unclear D gene. Germline V gene sequence: CDR1 MNHNS, CDR2 SASEGT. This CDR3 is 14 amino acids long. Trimming cost V 5 bases and J 7 bases, with 18 bases left between them. The DNA of the CDR3 is TGTGCCAGCAGTACGCCTTACGCCGAGGCGGAGCAGTACTTC. Its protein product is CASSTPYAEAEQYF.

This clonotype was picked up many times. The chain links TRBV28 to TRBJ2-7; 7 bases map to TRBD1. CDR1 and CDR2 (germline): MDHEN, SYDVKM. The J segment lost 4 bases and the V segment lost 2 bases, leaving 14 bases of the junction unmatched. The CDR3 covers 17 residues. The CDR3 DNA is TGTGCCAGCAGTTTAGGGACAGCACCTAGTATAGGGTACGAGCAGTACTTC. Translated, it gives CASSLGTAPSIGYEQYF.

CDR3 residues: CASSSRTAYGYTF. CDR3 nucleotides: TGTGCCAGCAGTTCTAGGACGGCCTATGGCTACACCTTC. The chain is built from TRBV12-3 or TRBV12-4 and TRBJ1-2; D uncertain. CDR3 length equals 13 residues. Trimming took 4 bases from V and 4 from J, leaving 10 bases between them.

This clonotype was counted ten times or more. The chain recombines TRBV7-2 with TRBJ1-5; no clear D. The germline gives CDR1 SGHTA, CDR2 FQGNSA. The CDR3 spans 14 residues. Trimming took 3 bases from V and 3 from J, leaving 9 bases between them. CDR3 loop: CASSLGGFNQPQHF. The DNA of the CDR3 is TGTGCCAGCAGCTTGGGCGGTTTCAATCAGCCCCAGCATTTT.

This clonotype was detected only a few times. J is TRBJ2-5 and V is TRBV28, with a possible D match to TRBD2 (5 bases). This CDR3 contains 13 residues. Germline V gene sequence: CDR1 MDHEN, CDR2 SYDVKM. Trimming removed 5 bases from V and 7 bases from J, with 14 bases in between. In DNA, the CDR3 is TGTGCCAGCAGTCCTGGATCTGGGAGGACCCAGTACTTC. Its translation is CASSPGSGRTQYF.

Only a few counts were recorded for this clonotype. The chain links TRBV20-1 to TRBJ1-1; D uncertain. CDR1 DFQATT and CDR2 SNEGSKA come from the germline V gene (reference sequence). The V end was cut by 0 bases, the J end by 10 bases, with 6 bases between. The CDR3 covers 10 residues. CDR3: CSARDRLAFF. The CDR3 DNA sequence: TGCAGTGCTAGAGATCGTCTAGCTTTCTTT.

The sample holds many counts of this clonotype. This rearrangement joins TRBV5-1 to TRBJ2-5; 11 bases align to TRBD2. The CDR3 runs to 16 residues. J gave up 5 bases and V 3 bases, and 9 bases lay outside the gene matches. The germline V gene encodes CDR1 SGHRS and CDR2 YFSETQ. The CDR3, as DNA: TGCGCCAGCAGCTCTAGCGGGGGGCAGTCCGGGGAGACCCAGTACTTC. It translates to CASSSSGGQSGETQYF.

The sample holds many counts of this clonotype. The J gene is TRBJ1-3, the V gene TRBV28; no definite D call. Trimming took off 2 bases at V and 4 bases at J, with 6 bases between the two ends. The CDR3 is 13 amino acids. Germline V gene data show CDR1 as MDHEN and CDR2 as SYDVKM. The CDR3 sequence is CASSLQVGNTIYF. The DNA of the CDR3 is TGTGCCAGCAGTTTACAAGTCGGAAACACCATATATTTT.